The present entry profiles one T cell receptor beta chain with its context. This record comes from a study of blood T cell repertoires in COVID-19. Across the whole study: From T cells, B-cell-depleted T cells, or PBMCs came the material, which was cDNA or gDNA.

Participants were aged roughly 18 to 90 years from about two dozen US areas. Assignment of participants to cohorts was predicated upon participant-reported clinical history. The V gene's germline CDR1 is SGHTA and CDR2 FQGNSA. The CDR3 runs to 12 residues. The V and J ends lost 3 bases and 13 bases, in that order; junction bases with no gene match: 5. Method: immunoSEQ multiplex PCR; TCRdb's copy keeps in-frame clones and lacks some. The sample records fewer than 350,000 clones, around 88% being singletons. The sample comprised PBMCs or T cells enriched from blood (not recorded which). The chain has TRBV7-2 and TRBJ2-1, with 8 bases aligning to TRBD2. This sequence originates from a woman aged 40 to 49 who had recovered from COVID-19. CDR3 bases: TGTGCCAGCAGCTTTAAGCGGGAGATTCAGTTCTTC. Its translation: CASSFKREIQFF.